The 27 T cell receptor beta chains given below trace back to one sample, sequenced in a study of fetal regulatory T cell absence and autoimmunity. The data were produced by immunoSEQ multiplex PCR, yet TCRdb's version contains in-frame clones alone and is incomplete. In the table there are around 100,000 clones, about 78% of which are singletons. The sample was pancreas tissue. Source of these receptors: a male donor with IPEX syndrome.

The rearrangement uses TRBV5-1 and TRBJ1-4; D possibly corresponds to TRBD1 (5 bases). The CDR3 sequence is 13 residues long. The germline CDR1 and CDR2 sequences are SGHRS and YFSETQ. V lost 5 bases, J lost 2 bases, and 7 bases lay in between. CDR3 coding DNA: TGCGCCAGCAGGAGGGACACTAATGAAAAACTGTTTTTT. It specifies CASRRDTNEKLFF.

The chain combines TRBV11-3 with TRBJ1-1; 10 bases fit TRBD1. Germline V CDR1 and CDR2: SGHNT, YENEEA. The CDR3 runs 16 residues. The J segment lost 1 base and the V segment lost 2 bases, leaving 4 bases of the junction unmatched. This CDR3 is CASSLRGQGRNTEAFF. The CDR3 region has the DNA TGTGCCAGCAGCTTAAGGGGACAGGGGAGGAACACTGAAGCTTTCTTT.

This chain uses TRBV19 with TRBJ1-2, with D tentatively TRBD1 (6 bases). The V gene's germline CDR1 is LNHDA and CDR2 SQIVND (reference sequence). The CDR3 totals 14 residues. The germline V and J ends were trimmed by 6 bases and 4 bases, with 15 bases remaining between them. This CDR3 reads CASRLWQGPYGYTF. The DNA for the CDR3 is TGTGCCAGTAGGCTGTGGCAGGGGCCCTATGGCTACACCTTC.

This clone was picked up a small number of times. This sequence joins TRBV4-3 and TRBJ1-6, with D uncertain. The length of the CDR3 is 16 residues. V gave up 4 bases and J gave up 6 bases, with 16 bases separating them. CDR1 and CDR2 from the germline V gene are LGHNA and YSLEER. CDR3 residues: CASSRLGPPSNSPLHF. The CDR3 nucleotides are TGCGCCAGCAGCCGCCTAGGCCCTCCCTCTAATTCACCCCTCCACTTT.

The V call is TRBV5-1, the J call TRBJ2-5; 7 bases match TRBD2. Losses at the gene ends were 4 bases for V and 4 bases for J; bases not matched to a gene: 7. The CDR3 length is 14 residues. Germline-derived CDR1 and CDR2 are SGHRS and YFSETQ. The CDR3, as DNA: TGCGCCAGCAGCCACGGACTAGTACGAGAGACCCAGTACTTC. This gives the protein CASSHGLVRETQYF.

This chain connects TRBV6-5 to TRBJ2-3, with 7 bases lining up with TRBD1. The CDR3 extends over 15 amino acids. Germline CDR1 MNHEY, CDR2 SVGAGI. J was trimmed by 1 base and V by 0 bases; bases with no gene match: 1. The CDR3 nucleotides are TGTGCCAGCAGTTACTCCGGGACAGGCACAGATACGCAGTATTTT. Translated: CASSYSGTGTDTQYF.

This sequence joins TRBV7-2 and TRBJ2-7; 7 bases match TRBD2. The germline gives CDR1 SGHTA, CDR2 FQGNSA. The J segment lost 4 bases and the V segment lost 5 bases, leaving 14 bases of the junction unmatched. CDR3 size: 16 residues. Here the CDR3 reads CASSLIASSGPYEQYF. CDR3 DNA: TGTGCCAGCAGCCTTATCGCGAGTAGCGGGCCTTACGAGCAGTACTTC. Variable domain in full (rest from reference TRBV7-2 and TRBJ2-7): GAGVSQSPSNKVTEKGKDVELRCDPISGHTALYWYRQSLGQGLEFLIYFQGNSAPDKSGLPSDRFSAERTGGSVSTLTIQRTQQEDSAVYLCASSLIASSGPYEQYFGPGTRLTVT.

The chain has TRBV30 and TRBJ2-3, with 8 bases identical to TRBD2. Germline V CDR1 and CDR2: GTSNPN, SVGIG (reference sequence). The ends lost 3 bases at V and 3 bases at J; junction bases unmatched: 8. This CDR3 region has 15 residues. Here the CDR3 DNA reads TGTGCCTGGAGGTCGGGGGGGCGGAATACAGATACGCAGTATTTT. Its translation is CAWRSGGRNTDTQYF.

The chain joins TRBV20-1 to TRBJ2-3, with TRBD1 matching 8 bases. The CDR3 is 11 residues long. Germline lookup yields CDR1 DFQATT and CDR2 SNEGSKA (reference sequence). V was pared by 5 bases and J by 5 bases, with 0 bases of the junction left unmatched. The CDR3 spells CSADRGDTQYF. The CDR3 DNA sequence: TGCAGTGCTGACAGGGGAGATACGCAGTATTTT.

The CDR3 protein is CASSLKRGPLNTEAFF. The CDR3 bases are TGCGCCAGCAGCTTAAAAAGGGGCCCTTTGAACACTGAAGCTTTCTTT. The gene calls are TRBV5-1 and TRBJ1-1; tentatively, D is TRBD1 (5 bases). This CDR3 region has 16 residues. CDR1 and CDR2 (germline): SGHRS, YFSETQ. Trimming shortened V by 2 bases and J by 0 bases, and 14 bases separated the two germline ends.

This chain connects TRBV11-2 to TRBJ2-3; the match to TRBD1 covers 10 bases. Germline loops: CDR1 SGHAT, CDR2 FQNNGV. This CDR3 region has 16 residues. With V trimmed by 1 base and J by 6 bases, 7 bases remained unmatched. The CDR3 region has the DNA TGTGCCAGCAGCTTAGGAGGGACAGGGGAGGGGGATACGCAGTATTTT. Amino acids: CASSLGGTGEGDTQYF.

This chain joins TRBV5-1 and TRBJ2-7; 7 positions agree with TRBD2. The germline V gene has CDR1 SGHRS and CDR2 YFSETQ. Trimming at V came to 1 base and at J to 2 bases, leaving 6 bases not matched to a gene. The length of the CDR3 is 15 residues. The CDR3 region has the DNA TGCGCCAGCAGCTTGTGGGGGAGGGGAGCCTACGAGCAGTACTTC. Translated, it gives CASSLWGRGAYEQYF.

This clone was counted a single time. The chain couples TRBV21-1 to TRBJ1-2; the D call in the table, TRBD1, was not verified against the DNA. TRBV21-1 is flagged as a pseudogene. The CDR3 has 13 residues. CDR3: CASSKTTGHGYTF. The CDR3 DNA reads TGTGCCAGCAGCAAAACCACAGGGCATGGCTACACCTTC.

The count of this clone is one. The chain joins TRBV5-4 to TRBJ2-3, with 9 positions matching TRBD1. Germline trimming cut 3 bases from V and 0 bases from J; bases unmatched to any gene: 5. The CDR3 length is 16 residues. The germline CDR1 and CDR2 sequences are SGHNT and YYREEE (reference sequence). CDR3: CASSWGQGPSTDTQYF. The CDR3, as DNA: TGTGCCAGCAGCTGGGGACAGGGCCCTAGCACAGATACGCAGTATTTT.

This rearrangement joins TRBV11-3 to TRBJ2-7; weak D call: TRBD2 (6 bases). CDR3 length: 15 residues. Germline loops: CDR1 SGHNT, CDR2 YENEEA. Trimming left V 2 bases short and J 3 bases short, with 14 bases between. The chain's CDR3 is CASSLRGKNIYEQYF. DNA for the CDR3: TGTGCCAGCAGCTTACGGGGGAAGAATATCTACGAGCAGTACTTC.

V gene TRBV28 combines with J gene TRBJ2-7, with 10 bases fitting TRBD1. This CDR3 region has 14 residues. CDR1 and CDR2 (germline): MDHEN, SYDVKM. J gave up 3 bases and V 5 bases, and 4 bases lay outside the gene matches. The CDR3 DNA follows: TGTGCCAGCAGTCCCTGGACAGGGGGCTACGAGCAGTACTTC. Amino acid sequence: CASSPWTGGYEQYF.

V gene TRBV5-4 combines with J gene TRBJ1-2; a weak D match, TRBD1 (5 bases). CDR3 length: 13 amino acids. V gave up 4 bases and J gave up 4 bases, with 11 bases separating them. Germline V lookup: CDR1 SGHNT, CDR2 YYREEE (reference sequence). Written as DNA, the CDR3 is TGTGCCAGCAGCGAAGGAGGGACCTATGGCTACACCTTC. It translates to CASSEGGTYGYTF.

This clone was seen ten or more times. The rearrangement joins TRBV9 to TRBJ2-3; 8 nucleotides agree with TRBD2. The trim removed 4 bases at V and 0 bases at J, leaving 7 bases unmatched. CDR1 is SGDLS and CDR2 is YYNGEE in the germline V gene. The length of the CDR3 is 16 residues. CDR3 nucleotides: TGTGCCAGCAGCACCCGCGGGGGGACGAGCACAGATACGCAGTATTTT. The encoded protein is CASSTRGGTSTDTQYF.

In its sample, this clone was seen once. The chain is built from TRBV29-1 and TRBJ2-3, with D perhaps matching TRBD1 or TRBD2 (6 bases each). V dropped 1 base and J dropped 2 bases, with 7 bases sitting between them. The CDR3 length is 13 residues. The germline V gene has CDR1 SQVTM and CDR2 ANQGSEA. The CDR3 spells CSVEGGATDTQYF. The CDR3, as DNA: TGCAGCGTTGAAGGGGGGGCCACAGATACGCAGTATTTT.

This clone was recorded a few times. Other DNA sequences in this sample translate to the same CDR3. This chain joins TRBV5-1 and TRBJ2-1; 14 nucleotides match TRBD2. Trimming at V came to 0 bases and at J to 1 base, leaving 0 bases not matched to a gene. This CDR3 comprises 17 residues. Germline loops: CDR1 SGHRS, CDR2 YFSETQ. The DNA of the CDR3 is TGCGCCAGCAGCTTGGGACTAGCGGGAGGGTCCTACAATGAGCAGTTCTTC. This codes for CASSLGLAGGSYNEQFF.

This chain links TRBV7-8 with TRBJ2-5; 12 nucleotides align to TRBD2. CDR1 SGHVS and CDR2 FQNEAQ come from the germline V gene. The CDR3 runs 17 residues. V lost 1 base and J lost 2; bases outside the gene matches: 5. The CDR3 bases are TGTGCCAGCAGCTTAGTCCCTAGCGGGAGGGATCAAGAGACCCAGTACTTC. Amino acids: CASSLVPSGRDQETQYF.

The chain couples TRBV11-2 to TRBJ2-3; 10 bases are a match to TRBD2. This CDR3 comprises 18 residues. CDR1 SGHAT and CDR2 FQNNGV come from the germline V gene. The trim removed 3 bases at V and 4 bases at J, leaving 13 bases unmatched. CDR3 protein: CASSLRPLAGEFADTQYF. CDR3 in DNA: TGTGCCAGCAGCTTGCGTCCTCTAGCGGGAGAATTCGCAGATACGCAGTATTTT. The whole variable domain, remainder taken from reference TRBV11-2 and TRBJ2-3, is EAGVAQSPRYKIIEKRQSVAFWCNPISGHATLYWYQQILGQGPKLLIQFQNNGVVDDSQLPKDRFSAERLKGVDSTLKIQPAKLEDSAVYLCASSLRPLAGEFADTQYFGPGTRLTVL.

Comment on this clone: A junction end diverges from the germline sequence, so it may reflect a read error. The V and J genes are TRBV5-1 and TRBJ2-7; 9 nucleotides align to TRBD2. The CDR3 has 16 amino acids. Germline values: CDR1 SGHRS, CDR2 YFSETQ. CDR3 region: CATSLGAGGQGYEQYF. In DNA form, the CDR3 reads TGCGCCACCAGCTTGGGAGCGGGGGGACAAGGGTACGAGCAGTACTTC.

This clone appeared a few times. The chain is built from TRBV16 and TRBJ2-7; D remains ambiguous. Germline values: CDR1 KGHSY, CDR2 FQNENV. V lost 0 bases and J lost 0, with 12 bases in between. The length of the CDR3 is 16 residues. The CDR3, as DNA: TGTGCCAGCAGCCAATCAGGCCCGGAGAGCTCCTACGAGCAGTACTTC. Protein product: CASSQSGPESSYEQYF.

V gene TRBV27 combines with J gene TRBJ2-7, with TRBD2 as a possible D gene (6 bases). The V gene's germline CDR1 is MNHEY and CDR2 SMNVEV (reference sequence). The CDR3 extends over 17 amino acids. The V gene lost 3 bases and the J gene lost 0 bases, with 18 bases spanning the gap. The CDR3 DNA sequence: TGTGCCAGCAGTTTGTCCGGCGGGGCCCCTTACTCCTACGAGCAGTACTTC. As protein: CASSLSGGAPYSYEQYF.

The V call is TRBV2, the J call TRBJ2-7; D unresolved. Germline values: CDR1 SNHLY, CDR2 FYNNEI. CDR3 length: 11 amino acids. Trimming cost V 6 bases and J 4 bases, with 7 bases left between them. Written as DNA, the CDR3 is TGTGCCAGCAGAGACGGGTACGAGCAGTACTTC. Translating it yields CASRDGYEQYF.

The genes are TRBV7-9 and TRBJ1-3; 8 bases match TRBD1. The CDR3 runs 15 residues. The J segment lost 1 base and the V segment lost 4 bases, leaving 3 bases of the junction unmatched. Germline lookup yields CDR1 SEHNR and CDR2 FQNEAQ (reference sequence). CDR3 nucleotides: TGTGCCAGCAGCTCCGACAGGGGTTCTGGAAACACCATATATTTT. Its translation is CASSSDRGSGNTIYF.